These 21 T cell receptor beta chains were sequenced from one sample in a study of beta chain features in type 1 diabetes (dated by TCRdb to 2017 to 2018). Receptor libraries were prepared by the immunoSEQ multiplex PCR assay. The entire amount of isolated RNA was reverse transcribed using the High Capacity cDNA Reverse Transcription Kit, so the sequenced TCRB transcripts were expressed ones. TCRdb retrieved this table from immuneACCESS and kept in-frame rearrangements only. Not all clones are present; in checked studies, unresolved V genes account for under half, and no reason is known for the remainder. In this sample the table shows hundreds of thousands of clones, roughly 13% of which occur a single time. The leading ten clones occupy roughly 0.038% of the sample. The sequencing input was naive CD4+ T cells from blood. Taken with the paper, the label for cell subset or site translates to: true naive CD4+ T cells. Source of these receptors: a man aged 25 to 40 in good health.

This clone was seen only a few times. The chain employs TRBV19 and TRBJ2-4; D is perhaps TRBD2 (6 bases). Between the trimmed V and J ends, which lost 3 bases and 0 bases, there was a span of 18 bases. CDR3 size: 18 residues. CDR1 and CDR2 (germline): LNHDA, SQIVND (reference sequence). The chain's CDR3 is CASSMDGPGRSAKNIQYF. CDR3 DNA: TGTGCCAGTAGTATGGATGGGCCAGGGAGGTCAGCCAAAAACATTCAGTACTTC.

The V gene is TRBV7-8, the J gene TRBJ2-3, with 7 bases matching TRBD2. CDR3 length equals 14 residues. Per germline, CDR1 SGHVS and CDR2 FQNEAQ. V was clipped by 3 bases and J by 4 bases; unmatched bases: 4. Written as DNA, the CDR3 is TGTGCCAGCAGCTTCCAGCGGGGAGCAGATACGCAGTATTTT. Translating gives CASSFQRGADTQYF.

The V call is TRBV19, the J call TRBJ2-5, with 8 bases fitting TRBD1. The CDR3 extends over 15 amino acids. Looked up from germline, CDR1 is LNHDA and CDR2 is SQIVND (reference sequence). V shed 1 base and J 5 bases; nucleotides not matched to a gene: 6. Here the CDR3 reads CASSIARTGQETQYF. The CDR3 DNA is TGTGCCAGTAGTATAGCCCGGACAGGGCAGGAGACCCAGTACTTC.

This clone was recorded a few times. The chain links TRBV4-2 to TRBJ2-1; TRBD2 aligns across 10 bases. Germline V lookup: CDR1 LGHNA, CDR2 YNFKEQ. The junction had 6 bases not matched to a gene; V was cut back by 7 bases and J by 3 bases. The CDR3 runs to 15 residues. The CDR3 loop reads CASTRGLADYNEQFF. CDR3 coding DNA: TGTGCCAGCACCCGTGGACTAGCGGACTACAATGAGCAGTTCTTC.

This rearrangement joins TRBV6-1 to TRBJ2-3, with D hard to call. Trimming took off 1 base at V and 0 bases at J, with 8 bases between the two ends. The CDR3 sequence is 15 residues long. Germline values: CDR1 MNHNS, CDR2 SASEGT. CDR3: CASSEEGISTDTQYF. CDR3 coding DNA: TGTGCCAGCAGTGAAGAAGGGATTAGCACAGATACGCAGTATTTT.

A few counts support this clone. The junction does not match germline at one end; this may be a read error. The CDR3 bases are TGTGCCAGCAGCCAAGCGGGGGCGCCACGGGACATGGTAATCTTC. As protein: CASSQAGAPRDMVIF. The chain is built from TRBV4-2 and TRBJ2-1; either TRBD1 or TRBD2 may fit D (6 bases each). Germline loops: CDR1 LGHNA, CDR2 YNFKEQ. CDR3 length: 15 residues.

About this clone: The same CDR3 is also encoded by other DNA sequences in this sample. The chain employs TRBV29-1 and TRBJ1-1, with D hard to call. The CDR3 covers 9 residues. Germline assignment: CDR1 SQVTM and CDR2 ANQGSEA. The V and J ends lost 3 bases and 7 bases respectively, with 3 bases between them. CDR3 coding DNA: TGCAGCGTTGATCGTGAAGCTTTCTTT. Residues: CSVDREAFF.

This clone has just a few counts. The genes are TRBV12-5 and TRBJ2-3; D is unresolved. The CDR3 totals 14 residues. Germline V gene data show CDR1 as LGHNT and CDR2 as FRNRAP. V was trimmed by 3 bases and J by 2 bases, leaving 9 bases between them. The CDR3, as DNA: TGTGCTAGTGGTTTTGGAATCCTCACAGATACGCAGTATTTT. Protein product: CASGFGILTDTQYF.

The chain combines TRBV7-9 with TRBJ2-6; D remains unclear. V lost 7 bases to trimming and J lost 0 bases, with 10 bases between them. Germline V CDR1 and CDR2: SEHNR, FQNEAQ (reference sequence). This CDR3 has 15 residues. For the CDR3, the DNA is TGTGCCAGCATCCCATGGGGCTCTGGGGCCAACGTCCTGACTTTC. Translated, it gives CASIPWGSGANVLTF.

The table lists this clone with a few counts. The same CDR3 can be traced to other DNA sequences in this sample. The chain has TRBV30 and TRBJ2-5, with TRBD2 as a possible D gene (5 bases). The ends were cut back, 0 bases at V and 2 bases at J, with 7 bases in the middle. Germline values: CDR1 GTSNPN, CDR2 SVGIG (reference sequence). The CDR3 contains 13 residues. Written as DNA, the CDR3 is TGTGCCTGGAGTGTTAGGACTCAAGAGACCCAGTACTTC. It yields the protein CAWSVRTQETQYF.

This clone was observed a handful of times. The chain uses TRBV7-9 and TRBJ1-2, with 7 bases that match TRBD1. The CDR3 spans 14 residues. Germline trimming cut 4 bases from V and 3 bases from J; bases unmatched to any gene: 5. Germline values: CDR1 SEHNR, CDR2 FQNEAQ (reference sequence). CDR3 loop: CASSSRTGDYGYTF. The CDR3 DNA sequence: TGTGCCAGCAGCTCTCGGACAGGAGACTATGGCTACACCTTC. The variable domain in full, completed from reference TRBV7-9 and TRBJ1-2, reads DTGVSQNPRHKITKRGQNVTFRCDPISEHNRLYWYRQTLGQGPEFLTYFQNEAQLEKSRLLSDRFSAERPKGSFSTLEIQRTEQGDSAMYLCASSSRTGDYGYTFGSGTRLTVV.

The sample holds a few counts of this clone. V gene TRBV14 combines with J gene TRBJ2-7; 7 nucleotides line up with TRBD1. V lost 4 bases, J lost 6 bases, and 9 bases stayed unmatched. In germline, CDR1 is SGHDN, CDR2 FVKESK. This CDR3 is 14 amino acids long. This CDR3 is CASSPRQGRSEQYF. DNA of the CDR3: TGTGCCAGCAGCCCGAGACAGGGTCGGAGCGAGCAGTACTTC.

The chain recombines TRBV27 with TRBJ2-1; 11 bases align to TRBD2. CDR1 is MNHEY, CDR2 SMNVEV, per germline (reference sequence). This CDR3 comprises 15 residues. V lost 5 bases, J lost 7 bases, and 7 bases stayed unmatched. Written as DNA, the CDR3 is TGTGCCAGCAGTCCGGGACTAGCGGAGCGGAATGAGCAGTTCTTC. Translated: CASSPGLAERNEQFF.

The chain joins TRBV4-1 to TRBJ1-2; tentative D call: TRBD1 (6 bases). V gave up 0 bases and J gave up 6 bases, with 20 bases separating them. This CDR3 spans 17 amino acids. The germline gives CDR1 MGHRA, CDR2 YSYEKL. The CDR3 loop is CASSQDPNTGQLDGYTF. DNA of the CDR3: TGCGCCAGCAGCCAAGATCCCAACACAGGACAGTTGGATGGCTACACCTTC.

J is TRBJ2-1 and V is TRBV9; 12 positions match TRBD2. The CDR3 consists of 20 residues. V was pared by 0 bases and J by 8 bases, with 18 bases of the junction left unmatched. Looked up from germline, CDR1 is SGDLS and CDR2 is YYNGEE. The CDR3 nucleotides read TGTGCCAGCAGCGTAGGTGCGTCTGCCCTGACTAGCGGGAGTGGCCATGAGCAGTTCTTC. Its protein is CASSVGASALTSGSGHEQFF.

The chain is built from TRBV5-4 and TRBJ1-2; weak D call: TRBD1 (5 bases). Germline assignment: CDR1 SGHNT and CDR2 YYREEE (reference sequence). The V and J ends lost 2 bases and 3 bases respectively, with 8 bases between them. The CDR3 consists of 13 residues. The CDR3: CASSLGEDYGYTF. In DNA, the CDR3 is TGTGCCAGCAGCTTAGGGGAAGACTATGGCTACACCTTC. Looking up the rest from reference TRBV5-4 and TRBJ1-2 gives the full variable domain: ETGVTQSPTHLIKTRGQQVTLRCSSQSGHNTVSWYQQALGQGPQFIFQYYREEENGRGNFPPRFSGLQFPNYSSELNVNALELDDSALYLCASSLGEDYGYTFGSGTRLTVV.

The chain is built from TRBV29-1 and TRBJ2-1; tentatively, D is TRBD1 (6 bases). V lost 5 bases and J 15 bases, leaving 20 bases between the germline ends. The CDR3 extends over 12 amino acids. CDR1 and CDR2 from the germline V gene are SQVTM and ANQGSEA. The CDR3 loop is CSVPTGKPGGFF. The CDR3 DNA sequence: TGCAGCGTTCCTACAGGGAAACCTGGGGGGTTCTTC.

The chain links TRBV14 to TRBJ2-3; D remains ambiguous. The germline V gene has CDR1 SGHDN and CDR2 FVKESK. Between the trimmed V and J ends, which lost 2 bases and 4 bases, there was a span of 13 bases. CDR3 length: 15 residues. Here the CDR3 reads CASSQFLGGADTQYF. The CDR3 DNA follows: TGTGCCAGCAGCCAATTCCTAGGCGGCGCAGATACGCAGTATTTT.

This clone came up a few times. The chain is built from TRBV7-2 and TRBJ1-2; 10 positions match TRBD1. The CDR3 sequence is 14 residues long. J gave up 2 bases and V 7 bases, and 4 bases lay outside the gene matches. Germline V gene sequence: CDR1 SGHTA, CDR2 FQGNSA. The CDR3 DNA follows: TGTGCCAGCATTGACAGGGGGCTCAACTATGGCTACACCTTC. It codes for CASIDRGLNYGYTF.

This clone was found a few times. The CDR3: CASSLGSAASYNEQFF. For the CDR3, the DNA is TGTGCCAGCAGCTTAGGATCAGCGGCTTCCTACAATGAGCAGTTCTTC. This chain uses TRBV11-3 with TRBJ2-1, with D possibly being TRBD2 (5 bases). The CDR3 runs 16 residues. The V end was cut by 1 base, the J end by 1 base, with 11 bases between. Germline V lookup: CDR1 SGHNT, CDR2 YENEEA.

This clone was recorded at least ten times. The chain couples TRBV21-1 to TRBJ2-4; the table's D call, TRBD1, was not checked against the DNA. TRBV21-1 is a listed pseudogene. This CDR3 comprises 16 residues. CDR3 nucleotides: TGTGCCAGCAGCGCTCCGGGACAGCTAGCCAAAAACATTCAGTACTTC. This encodes CASSAPGQLAKNIQYF.